This TCR beta chain was recovered during a study of control samples from healthy donors and cancer patients. The CDR3 covers 16 residues. Trimming took off 0 bases at V and 2 bases at J, with 13 bases between the two ends. CDR1 and CDR2 from the germline V gene are MGHRA and YSYEKL. Only in-frame clones appear in the TCRdb table, and some are missing; sequencing was by immunoSEQ multiplex PCR. The sample lists about 250,000 clones; approximately 80% were seen once. Sequenced sample: PBMCs. The TCR originated in a woman aged 60 to 75 with lung cancer. The chain combines TRBV4-1 with TRBJ1-1; no clear D gene. The CDR3 coding sequence is TGCGCCAGCAGCCAAGATTCCAGGTGGGAAAACACTGAAGCTTTCTTT. It is translated as CASSQDSRWENTEAFF.